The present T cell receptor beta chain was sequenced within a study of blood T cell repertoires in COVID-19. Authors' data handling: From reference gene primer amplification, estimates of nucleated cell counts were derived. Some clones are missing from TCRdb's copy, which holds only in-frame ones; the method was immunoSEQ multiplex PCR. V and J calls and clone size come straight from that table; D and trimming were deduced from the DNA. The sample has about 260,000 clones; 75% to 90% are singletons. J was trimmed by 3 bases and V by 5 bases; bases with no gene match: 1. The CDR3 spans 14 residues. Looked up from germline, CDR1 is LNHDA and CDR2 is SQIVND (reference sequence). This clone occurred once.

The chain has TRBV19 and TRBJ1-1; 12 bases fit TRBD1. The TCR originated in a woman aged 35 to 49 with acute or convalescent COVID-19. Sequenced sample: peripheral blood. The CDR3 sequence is CASSGDRGHTEAFF. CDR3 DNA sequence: TGTGCCAGTAGTGGGGACAGGGGGCACACTGAAGCTTTCTTT.